The 19 T cell receptor beta chains listed next were all sequenced from one sample in a study of blood T cell repertoires in COVID-19. Clones were read by immunoSEQ multiplex PCR, and TCRdb kept only the in-frame ones, dropping some. The repertoire holds fewer than 400,000 clones, with roughly 87% as singletons. Sequencing was performed on PBMCs or T cells enriched from blood (not recorded which). Receptor source: a woman younger than 35 who had recovered from COVID-19.

The chain joins TRBV3-1 (or the pseudogene TRBV3-2) to TRBJ2-3, with 9 bases fitting TRBD1. V trimming: 1 base; J trimming: 2 bases; junction bases outside the gene matches: 16. CDR1 is LGHDT and CDR2 is YNNKEL in the germline V gene (reference sequence). The CDR3 length is 20 residues. CDR3 in DNA: TGTGCCAGCAGCCAAGTTCGACGAGGACAGGGGCCAAATCTCACAGATACGCAGTATTTT. It codes for CASSQVRRGQGPNLTDTQYF.

The chain links TRBV7-6 to TRBJ2-1; TRBD2 matches at 10 bases. Germline V CDR1 and CDR2: SGHVS, FNYEAQ. After removal of 5 bases from V and 4 bases from J, the junction contained 5 bases not matched to a gene. The CDR3 totals 15 residues. CDR3 in DNA: TGTGCCAGCAGCCCCGGAGCGGGAGGGTACAATGAGCAGTTCTTC. It translates to CASSPGAGGYNEQFF.

This chain connects TRBV4-3 to TRBJ2-6; TRBD2 might be the D (6 bases). CDR3 length: 18 residues. Trimming shortened V by 0 bases and J by 0 bases, and 12 bases separated the two germline ends. The germline gives CDR1 LGHNA, CDR2 YSLEER. The CDR3 here is CASSQDLGGYSGANVLTF. The CDR3 region has the DNA TGCGCCAGCAGCCAAGATCTGGGGGGATACTCTGGGGCCAACGTCCTGACTTTC.

This chain links TRBV4-1 with TRBJ1-4; a weak D match, TRBD1 (6 bases). This CDR3 has 15 amino acids. Germline V gene sequence: CDR1 MGHRA, CDR2 YSYEKL. The V end was cut by 4 bases, the J end by 5 bases, with 14 bases between. Here the CDR3 DNA reads TGCGCCAGCAGCCCCACCGGGACACGGAATGAAAAACTGTTTTTT. As protein: CASSPTGTRNEKLFF.

The gene calls are TRBV5-6 and TRBJ2-7; no clear D. Germline-derived CDR1 and CDR2 are SGHDT and YYEEEE. V lost 4 bases and J 5 bases, leaving 16 bases between the germline ends. CDR3 length: 14 residues. CDR3 sequence: CASSATVRLNEQYF. The CDR3 region has the DNA TGTGCCAGCAGCGCCACGGTACGTCTTAACGAGCAGTACTTC.

This rearrangement joins TRBV6-5 to TRBJ2-1, with 12 bases identical to TRBD2. The germline V gene has CDR1 MNHEY and CDR2 SVGAGI. There are 15 residues in the CDR3. V dropped 6 bases and J dropped 6; count of bases not matched to a gene: 6. CDR3 in amino acids: CASSLTSGSFNEQFF. The CDR3 DNA is TGTGCCAGCAGCCTGACTAGCGGGAGCTTCAATGAGCAGTTCTTC.

This rearrangement joins TRBV7-2 to TRBJ2-4, with TRBD2 matching over 7 bases. From germline, CDR1 is SGHTA and CDR2 FQGNSA. Unmatched junction bases numbered 4, after V lost 5 bases and J lost 0 bases. The CDR3 is made up of 15 amino acids. The CDR3 sequence is CASSPRGVAKNIQYF. DNA of the CDR3: TGTGCCAGCAGCCCCCGGGGGGTAGCCAAAAACATTCAGTACTTC. Full variable domain (remainder filled in from reference TRBV7-2 and TRBJ2-4): GAGVSQSPSNKVTEKGKDVELRCDPISGHTALYWYRQSLGQGLEFLIYFQGNSAPDKSGLPSDRFSAERTGGSVSTLTIQRTQQEDSAVYLCASSPRGVAKNIQYFGAGTRLSVL.

V is TRBV28 and J is TRBJ2-3, with 9 bases that match TRBD1. The CDR3 is 17 amino acids. In germline, CDR1 is MDHEN, CDR2 SYDVKM. J lost 3 bases, V lost 2 bases, and 9 bases had no gene match. The CDR3 protein is CASSLIPTGGDTDTQYF. As DNA, the CDR3 is TGTGCCAGCAGTTTAATTCCGACAGGGGGTGATACAGATACGCAGTATTTT.

This clone was counted once. The rearrangement uses TRBV6-5 and TRBJ2-7; 9 nucleotides agree with TRBD2. CDR1 and CDR2 (germline): MNHEY, SVGAGI. V shed 6 bases and J 0 bases; nucleotides not matched to a gene: 3. The CDR3 has 14 residues. The CDR3 loop is CASSLTSGSYEQYF. CDR3 DNA: TGTGCCAGCAGCCTGACTAGCGGCTCCTACGAGCAGTACTTC.

The chain uses TRBV6-6 and TRBJ2-1; D is perhaps TRBD2 (7 bases). With 6 bases removed from V and 2 bases from J, the gap between germline ends came to 17 bases. The CDR3 runs to 16 residues. Germline V gene data show CDR1 as MNHNY and CDR2 as SVGAGI (reference sequence). CDR3 nucleotides: TGTGCCAGCAGGGTCGTGGCGGGGGCTCCCTACAATGAGCAGTTCTTC. This codes for CASRVVAGAPYNEQFF.

V and J are TRBV5-1 and TRBJ2-2, with 7 positions matching TRBD1. This CDR3 contains 15 residues. The trim removed 1 base at V and 4 bases at J, leaving 4 bases unmatched. Germline CDR1 reads SGHRS; CDR2 reads YFSETQ. The CDR3 DNA reads as TGCGCCAGCAGCTTGACAGGGGATGTCACCGGGGAGCTGTTTTTT. Amino acid sequence: CASSLTGDVTGELFF.

V usage is TRBV9 and J usage is TRBJ1-2; 7 positions match TRBD1. With V trimmed by 0 bases and J by 3 bases, 5 bases remained unmatched. CDR3 length: 15 residues. CDR1 is SGDLS and CDR2 is YYNGEE in the germline V gene. CDR3 region: CASSVDPGTDYGYTF. Written as DNA, the CDR3 is TGTGCCAGCAGCGTAGATCCTGGGACAGACTATGGCTACACCTTC.

V usage is TRBV6-1 and J usage is TRBJ1-1; D is possibly TRBD1 (5 bases). Germline-derived CDR1 and CDR2 are MNHNS and SASEGT. The CDR3 contains 14 residues. The V end was cut by 1 base, the J end by 4 bases, with 10 bases between. The CDR3 loop reads CASSEVMGGTEAFF. The DNA for the CDR3 is TGTGCCAGCAGTGAAGTGATGGGGGGCACTGAAGCTTTCTTT.

This chain links TRBV6-6 with TRBJ2-3, with 8 bases lining up with TRBD1. The V gene's germline CDR1 is MNHNY and CDR2 SVGAGI (reference sequence). The CDR3 is made up of 15 amino acids. The J segment lost 2 bases and the V segment lost 4 bases, leaving 5 bases of the junction unmatched. CDR3 DNA sequence: TGTGCCAGCAGTTCGAGACAGGGGATCACAGATACGCAGTATTTT. The encoded protein is CASSSRQGITDTQYF.

J is TRBJ2-3 and V is TRBV12-3 or TRBV12-4; 8 positions match TRBD2. The V gene end was trimmed by 11 bases and the J gene end by 5 bases; junction bases not matched to a gene: 9. The CDR3 covers 13 residues. The CDR3 is CASNSGSRDTQYF. CDR3 nucleotide sequence: TGTGCCTCTAACAGCGGGAGTAGAGATACGCAGTATTTT.

CDR3 protein: CASSLYRGQYYGYTF. The CDR3 nucleotides read TGTGCCAGCAGTTTATATAGGGGACAGTACTATGGCTACACCTTC. J is TRBJ1-2 and V is TRBV28; 7 nucleotides align to TRBD1. The V segment lost 1 base and the J segment 3 bases; nucleotides outside the gene matches: 5. The CDR3 contains 15 residues. The germline gives CDR1 MDHEN, CDR2 SYDVKM.

The chain carries TRBV6-5 and TRBJ1-1; D is possibly TRBD1 (5 bases). Trimming left V 6 bases short and J 1 base short, with 12 bases between. This CDR3 has 14 amino acids. In germline, CDR1 is MNHEY, CDR2 SVGAGI. CDR3 sequence reads: CASSVGDRNTEAFF. CDR3 sequence (DNA): TGTGCCAGCAGCGTTGGAGACAGGAACACTGAAGCTTTCTTT.

This chain joins TRBV10-3 and TRBJ1-2, with a weak D call TRBD1 (6 bases). The germline V gene encodes CDR1 ENHRY and CDR2 SYGVKD. The V end lost 7 bases, the J end lost 3 bases, and 15 bases lay between the germline ends. This CDR3 is 14 amino acids long. The CDR3 reads CAITPDSGDYGYTF. The CDR3 coding sequence is TGTGCCATCACTCCGGACAGTGGTGACTATGGCTACACCTTC.

The genes are TRBV6-5 and TRBJ2-3; possibly TRBD2 for D (6 bases). This CDR3 has 15 residues. V lost 5 bases and J lost 7, with 19 bases in between. The germline V gene encodes CDR1 MNHEY and CDR2 SVGAGI. CDR3 sequence (DNA): TGTGCCAGCAGTAGTAGGACGCGGGGAACAAATACGCAGTATTTT. Translation gives CASSSRTRGTNTQYF.